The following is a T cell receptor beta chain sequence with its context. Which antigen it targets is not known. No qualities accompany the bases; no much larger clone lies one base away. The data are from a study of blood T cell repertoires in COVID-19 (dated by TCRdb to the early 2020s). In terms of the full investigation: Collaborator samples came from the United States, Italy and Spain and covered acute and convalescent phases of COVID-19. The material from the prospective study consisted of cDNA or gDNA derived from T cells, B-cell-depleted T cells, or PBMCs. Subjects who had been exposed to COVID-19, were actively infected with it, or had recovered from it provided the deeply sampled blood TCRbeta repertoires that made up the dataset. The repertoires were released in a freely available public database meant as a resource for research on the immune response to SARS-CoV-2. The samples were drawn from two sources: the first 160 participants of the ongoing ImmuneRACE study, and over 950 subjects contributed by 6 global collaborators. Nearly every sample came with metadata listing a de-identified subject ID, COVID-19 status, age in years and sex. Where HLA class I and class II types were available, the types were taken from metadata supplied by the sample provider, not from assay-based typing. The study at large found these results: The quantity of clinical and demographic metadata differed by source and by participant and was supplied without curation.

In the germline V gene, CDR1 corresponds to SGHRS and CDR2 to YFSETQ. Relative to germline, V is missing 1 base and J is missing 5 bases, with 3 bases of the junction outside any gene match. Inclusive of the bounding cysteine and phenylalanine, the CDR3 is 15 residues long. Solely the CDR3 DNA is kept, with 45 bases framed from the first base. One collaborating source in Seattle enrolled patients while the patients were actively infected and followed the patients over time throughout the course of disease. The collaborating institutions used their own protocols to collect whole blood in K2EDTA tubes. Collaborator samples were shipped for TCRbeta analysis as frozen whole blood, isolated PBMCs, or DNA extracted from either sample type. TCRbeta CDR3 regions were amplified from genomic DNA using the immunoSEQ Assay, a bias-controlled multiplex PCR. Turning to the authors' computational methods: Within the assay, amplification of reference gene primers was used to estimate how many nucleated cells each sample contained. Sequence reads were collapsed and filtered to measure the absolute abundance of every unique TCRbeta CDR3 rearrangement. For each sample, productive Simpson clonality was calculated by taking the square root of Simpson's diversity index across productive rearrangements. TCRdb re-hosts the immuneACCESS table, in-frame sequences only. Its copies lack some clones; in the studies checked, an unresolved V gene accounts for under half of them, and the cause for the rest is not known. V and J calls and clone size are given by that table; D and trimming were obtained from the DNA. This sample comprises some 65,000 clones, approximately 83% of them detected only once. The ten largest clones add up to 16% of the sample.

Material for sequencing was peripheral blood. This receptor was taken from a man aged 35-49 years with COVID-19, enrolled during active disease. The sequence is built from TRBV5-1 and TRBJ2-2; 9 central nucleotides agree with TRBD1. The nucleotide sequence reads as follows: TGCGCCAGCAGCTTGTTGACAGGGGGGACCGGGGAGCTGTTTTTT. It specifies CASSLLTGGTGELFF.